This T cell receptor (beta chain) is from a study of CDR3 diversity in severe acne. From germline, CDR1 is SGHTA and CDR2 FQGNSA. CDR3 length equals 14 residues. V gave up 2 bases and J gave up 2 bases, with 9 bases separating them. The table lists this clonotype with a few counts. TCRdb itself ran the PCR reads through MiXCR, one entry per CDR3 protein. The sample yields around 91,000 distinct CDR3 sequences, under 60% seen once. The TCR sequence derives from a male donor in good health, without acne. This sequence joins TRBV7-2 and TRBJ1-1; D might be TRBD1 (6 bases). Sequencing input: blood. CDR3 sequence reads: CASSLTGQNTEAFF. As DNA, the CDR3 is TGTGCCAGCAGCTTAACGGGACAAAACACTGAAGCTTTCTTT.